Presented here are 9 T cell receptor beta chains from one specimen sequenced in a study of human T cells and chemical hapten exposure. Documented time point: patch test 2, 6 weeks after DPC sensitization. Treatment of the sample: therapeutic diphenylcyclopropenone sensitization with weekly scalp DPC. TCRdb re-called the RACE reads with MiXCR, one entry per CDR3 protein. Of roughly 380,000 distinct CDR3 sequences in the sample, about 6% were seen once. The sample consisted of whole blood, taken in connection with sensitization to the hapten diphenylcyclopropenone (DPC). These receptors were taken from a woman under 30 with alopecia areata. Some clones in this sample may be carry-over from other donors' samples.

Ten or more counts support this clonotype. The CDR3 loop reads CASSQAASAPTQYF. The CDR3 coding sequence is TGTGCCAGCAGCCAAGCTGCATCGGCTCCTACGCAGTATTTT. The chain is built from TRBV4-2 and TRBJ2-3, with no clear D. CDR1 is LGHNA, CDR2 YNFKEQ, per germline. Trimming stripped 1 base from V and 8 bases from J, with 13 bases between. The CDR3 contains 14 residues.

This clonotype was observed at least ten times. The rearrangement uses TRBV10-3 and TRBJ1-2, with TRBD1 as a possible D gene (5 bases). The germline CDR1 and CDR2 sequences are ENHRY and SYGVKD. Trimming shortened V by 2 bases and J by 4 bases, and 11 bases separated the two germline ends. The CDR3 sequence is 14 residues long. The CDR3 nucleotides read TGTGCCATCAGTGAGGACAGCCAGGGCTATGGCTACACCTTC. It is translated as CAISEDSQGYGYTF.

The sample holds many counts of this clonotype. The CDR3 loop is CASSSDIVGGTDTQYF. CDR3 sequence (DNA): TGTGCCAGCAGTTCCGACATAGTGGGTGGCACAGATACGCAGTATTTT. The V gene is TRBV12-3 or TRBV12-4, the J gene TRBJ2-3; D call uncertain. Between the trimmed V and J ends, which lost 4 bases and 1 base, there was a span of 15 bases. The CDR3 is made up of 16 amino acids.

The V and J genes are TRBV6-2 or TRBV6-3 and TRBJ1-1; 7 nucleotides align to TRBD1. Losses at the gene ends were 2 bases for V and 3 bases for J; bases not matched to a gene: 12. The CDR3 covers 17 residues. CDR1 is MNHEY, CDR2 SVGEGT, per germline. CDR3 sequence reads: CASSYPRGDREDTEAFF. CDR3 coding DNA: TGTGCCAGCAGTTACCCCAGGGGTGACAGGGAGGACACTGAAGCTTTCTTT.

This clonotype was seen at least ten times. The chain uses TRBV21-1 and TRBJ1-1; whether TRBD1, the table's D call, matches the DNA was not checked. TRBV21-1 is marked as a pseudogene. The CDR3 totals 20 residues. The CDR3 nucleotides are TGTGCCAGCTCCTCAAGAGGAGGTTCGACAGGGGGCGCGCGGAACACTGAAGCTTTCTTT. It specifies CASSSRGGSTGGARNTEAFF.

The chain carries TRBV28 and TRBJ1-6, with 7 bases fitting TRBD1. V lost 2 bases, J lost 7 bases, and 8 bases stayed unmatched. CDR1 is MDHEN, CDR2 SYDVKM, per germline. The CDR3 contains 16 residues. Here the CDR3 reads CASSLHPGQRNSPLHF. The CDR3 region has the DNA TGTGCCAGCAGTTTACATCCGGGACAGCGGAATTCACCCCTCCACTTT.

This clonotype appeared a few times. The chain joins TRBV11-2 to TRBJ2-3; D is possibly TRBD2 (6 bases). Deletions cut 5 bases from V and 2 bases from J, with 14 bases between. Germline assignment: CDR1 SGHAT and CDR2 FQNNGV. This CDR3 region has 15 residues. In DNA, the CDR3 is TGTGCCAGCAGCCCCTTGACTAGAACCACAGATACGCAGTATTTT. Its translation: CASSPLTRTTDTQYF.

At least ten counts were recorded for this clonotype. The chain combines TRBV6-2 or TRBV6-3 with TRBJ2-7; D unclear. Trimming took 5 bases from V and 4 from J, leaving 9 bases between them. Germline-derived CDR1 and CDR2 are MNHEY and SVGEGT. This CDR3 spans 12 amino acids. The CDR3 reads CASSPAPYEQYF. The CDR3 nucleotides read TGTGCCAGCAGTCCAGCGCCTTACGAGCAGTACTTC.

This clonotype was recorded many times. The genes are TRBV2 and TRBJ1-2; perhaps TRBD1 as D (6 bases). Germline V gene data show CDR1 as SNHLY and CDR2 as FYNNEI. The length of the CDR3 is 13 residues. Trimming took 7 bases from V and 10 from J, leaving 19 bases between them. CDR3 sequence (DNA): TGTGCCAGCATATCGGGCAGGGGAGCTGACTACACCTTC. It specifies CASISGRGADYTF. The variable domain in full, completed from reference TRBV2 and TRBJ1-2, reads EPEVTQTPSHQVTQMGQEVILRCVPISNHLYFYWYRQILGQKVEFLVSFYNNEISEKSEIFDDQFSVERPDGSNFTLKIRSTKLEDSAMYFCASISGRGADYTFGSGTRLTVV.